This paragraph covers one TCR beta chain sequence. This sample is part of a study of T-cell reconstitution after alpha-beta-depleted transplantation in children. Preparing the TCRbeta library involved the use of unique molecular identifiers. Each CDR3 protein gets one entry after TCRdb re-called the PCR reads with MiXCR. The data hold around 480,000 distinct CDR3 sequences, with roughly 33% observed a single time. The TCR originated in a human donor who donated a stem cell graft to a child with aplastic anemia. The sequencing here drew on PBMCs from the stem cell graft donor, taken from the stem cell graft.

The CDR3 nucleotides read TGTGCCAGCAGTTATTATGGGCCAGGTGAAGGTGAAAGTGAAAAACTGTTTTTT. Amino acids: CASSYYGPGEGESEKLFF. The chain joins TRBV6-5 to TRBJ1-4; D call uncertain. The germline CDR1 and CDR2 sequences are MNHEY and SVGAGI. The CDR3 length is 18 residues. The V and J ends lost 3 bases and 7 bases respectively, with 24 bases between them.